The TCR beta chain described here comes from a study of blood T cell repertoires in COVID-19. Study-level background: Acute and convalescent COVID-19 specimens originated in the United States, Italy and Spain.

Methods used by the authors: The authors estimated nucleated cell counts from reference gene primer amplification. Sequencing used immunoSEQ multiplex PCR; TCRdb keeps in-frame clones, though not all of them. D and trimming come from the DNA, and the V and J calls and clone size come from that table. This sample has roughly 300,000 clones; more than 70% occur once, and the top ten carry 7.8%. The CDR3 is 14 amino acids. Unmatched junction bases numbered 8, after V lost 4 bases and J lost 6 bases. Germline values: CDR1 SGHRS, CDR2 YFSETQ. V and J are TRBV5-1 and TRBJ2-3, with 7 bases aligning to TRBD1. Specimen: peripheral blood. The sequence derives from a woman in her forties or fifties who had recovered from COVID-19. CDR3 coding DNA: TGCGCCAGCAGCAGGAACAGGGGCCCTGATACGCAGTATTTT. The encoded protein is CASSRNRGPDTQYF.